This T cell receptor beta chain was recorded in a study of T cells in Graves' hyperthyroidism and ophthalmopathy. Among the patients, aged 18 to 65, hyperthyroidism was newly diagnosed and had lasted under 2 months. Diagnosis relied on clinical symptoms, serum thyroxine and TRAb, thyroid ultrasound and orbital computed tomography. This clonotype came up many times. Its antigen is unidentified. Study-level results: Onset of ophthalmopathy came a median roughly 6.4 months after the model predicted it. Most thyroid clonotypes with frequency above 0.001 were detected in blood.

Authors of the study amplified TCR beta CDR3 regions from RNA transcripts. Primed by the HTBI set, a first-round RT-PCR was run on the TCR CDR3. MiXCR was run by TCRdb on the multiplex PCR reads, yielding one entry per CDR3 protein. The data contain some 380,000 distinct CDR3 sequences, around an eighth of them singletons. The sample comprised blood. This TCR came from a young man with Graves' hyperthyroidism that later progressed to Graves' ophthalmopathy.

The CDR3 spells CASSLFAGRQPQHF. Written as DNA, the CDR3 is TGTGCCAGCAGTTTATTCGCGGGGCGTCAGCCCCAGCATTTT. The chain links TRBV28 to TRBJ1-5; D might be TRBD1 (5 bases). From germline, CDR1 is MDHEN and CDR2 SYDVKM. The CDR3 sequence is 14 residues long. The germline V and J ends were trimmed by 1 base and 6 bases, with 10 bases remaining between them.